This T cell receptor (beta chain) derives from a study of shared clonotypes between healthy human individuals. Overall study context: Each donor contributed plates that comprised three CD4 naive, three CD4 memory, two CD8 naive and one CD8 memory. Study observations and caveats: Relative to clonotypes present in all four donors, those not shared had lower generation probabilities.

Per germline, CDR1 LNHDA and CDR2 SQIVND (reference sequence). V lost 3 bases and J 0 bases, leaving 13 bases between the germline ends. The length of the CDR3 is 16 residues. Worth noting for this clone: The target antigen is unknown.

The naive CD8 subset, CD45RO-negative cells positively selected for CCR7, excluded terminally differentiated effector memory CD45RA+ cells. Recent vaccinations or acute infections were absent in the healthy HIV-negative adult donors. As processed by the authors: ImmunoSEQ output lacked quality scores and full-length reads, limiting matched filtering. The data were produced by immunoSEQ multiplex PCR, yet TCRdb's version contains in-frame clones alone and is incomplete. The DNA was the basis for D and trimming; V, J and clone size are from that table. The sample has around 620,000 clones; approximately 95% are singletons.

The material sequenced was naive CD8+ T cells sorted from blood. This chain uses TRBV19 with TRBJ2-3; D is uncertain. The sequence was collected from a woman in her twenties or thirties in good health. As DNA, the CDR3 is TGTGCCAGTAGTATCGATATTGCGATGAGCACAGATACGCAGTATTTT. Residues: CASSIDIAMSTDTQYF.